These 15 T cell receptor beta chains were sequenced from one sample in a study of blood T cell repertoires in COVID-19. Profiled with immunoSEQ multiplex PCR; TCRdb holds only in-frame clones, not every one. The sample lists under 95,000 clones, approximately 80% occurring once. Material for sequencing was peripheral blood. Receptors originate from a woman older than 75 with active or convalescent COVID-19.

This clone was seen only once. This chain links TRBV19 with TRBJ2-1, with D possibly TRBD2 on 6 matching bases. CDR3 size: 16 residues. V was clipped by 0 bases and J by 2 bases, with 11 bases between them. Germline-derived CDR1 and CDR2 are LNHDA and SQIVND (reference sequence). Here the CDR3 reads CASSIDRLVAYNEQFF. The CDR3 DNA sequence: TGTGCCAGTAGTATAGACAGACTAGTTGCCTACAATGAGCAGTTCTTC.

The chain links TRBV28 to TRBJ1-2, with TRBD1 identical over 11 bases. V gave up 7 bases and J gave up 3 bases; unmatched junction bases: 7. CDR1 and CDR2 (germline): MDHEN, SYDVKM. The length of the CDR3 is 15 residues. The CDR3 is CASTAPGQGDYGYTF. CDR3 DNA sequence: TGTGCCAGCACCGCTCCGGGACAGGGGGACTATGGCTACACCTTC.

The rearrangement uses TRBV12-3 or TRBV12-4 and TRBJ2-7, with 7 bases fitting TRBD2. V trimming: 8 bases; J trimming: 4 bases; junction bases outside the gene matches: 2. The CDR3 is made up of 11 amino acids. CDR3: CASGGVYEQYF. In DNA form, the CDR3 reads TGTGCCAGCGGGGGGGTTTACGAGCAGTACTTC.

The CDR3 DNA reads as TGTGCCAGCAGCCCTCGACAGCTCTCTGGGGCCAACGTCCTGACTTTC. Its translation: CASSPRQLSGANVLTF. The chain combines TRBV11-3 with TRBJ2-6; perhaps TRBD1 as D (5 bases). This CDR3 has 16 amino acids. Trimming removed 5 bases at V and 0 bases at J, with 11 bases between. From germline, CDR1 is SGHNT and CDR2 YENEEA.

The chain carries TRBV6-9 and TRBJ1-4; D perhaps matches TRBD1 (5 bases). The CDR3 covers 16 residues. The V gene lost 2 bases and the J gene lost 4 bases, with 14 bases spanning the gap. Germline V gene sequence: CDR1 MNHGY, CDR2 SVAAGI. CDR3 nucleotide sequence: TGTGCCAGCAGTTATACGGGGGGGTCGGATAATGAAAAACTGTTTTTT. It is translated as CASSYTGGSDNEKLFF.

The rearrangement links TRBV2 to TRBJ2-7, with D maybe TRBD2 (5 bases). The V end was cut by 8 bases, the J end by 1 base, with 9 bases between. CDR3 length: 12 residues. CDR1 is SNHLY and CDR2 is FYNNEI in the germline V gene. CDR3: CASCRGSYEQYF. The CDR3 nucleotides are TGTGCCAGCTGTCGCGGGTCCTACGAGCAGTACTTC.

J is TRBJ2-7 and V is TRBV9, with D tentatively TRBD2 (6 bases). Between the trimmed V and J ends, which lost 0 bases and 3 bases, there was a span of 13 bases. This CDR3 has 15 residues. Germline V gene lookup returns CDR1 SGDLS and CDR2 YYNGEE. The CDR3 DNA is TGTGCCAGCAGCGTAGGAGGTAGCGGCAGCTACGAGCAGTACTTC. Translated, it gives CASSVGGSGSYEQYF.

V is TRBV5-4 and J is TRBJ1-3; no firm D call. CDR1 SGHNT and CDR2 YYREEE come from the germline V gene (reference sequence). Trimming pared 4 bases from V and 4 bases from J, leaving 15 bases between. The CDR3 totals 15 residues. The CDR3 coding sequence is TGTGCCAGCAGCCACGCGGGGAATCGGGGAAACACCATATATTTT. Translation gives CASSHAGNRGNTIYF.

The rearrangement links TRBV28 to TRBJ1-2; D is unclear. The CDR3 extends over 15 amino acids. Germline V gene sequence: CDR1 MDHEN, CDR2 SYDVKM. V was clipped by 6 bases and J by 2 bases, with 16 bases between them. CDR3 amino acids: CASSPAGSENYGYTF. Written as DNA, the CDR3 is TGTGCCAGCAGCCCTGCGGGGAGTGAGAACTATGGCTACACCTTC.

The rearrangement uses TRBV6-5 and TRBJ1-1, with D unclear. Germline V gives CDR1 MNHEY, CDR2 SVGAGI. CDR3 length: 16 residues. V was trimmed by 2 bases and J by 0 bases, leaving 13 bases between them. The CDR3 loop reads CASSYIFSGMNTEAFF. CDR3 coding DNA: TGTGCCAGCAGTTACATCTTTAGCGGGATGAACACTGAAGCTTTCTTT.

V usage is TRBV5-1 and J usage is TRBJ2-3, with a possible D match to TRBD2 (5 bases). V lost 2 bases and J 2 bases, leaving 12 bases between the germline ends. The CDR3 covers 15 residues. Germline V gives CDR1 SGHRS, CDR2 YFSETQ. The CDR3 region is CASSFGVTVTDTQYF. For the CDR3, the DNA is TGCGCCAGCAGCTTCGGGGTCACCGTCACAGATACGCAGTATTTT. The full variable domain, with the rest looked up from reference TRBV5-1 and TRBJ2-3, is KAGVTQTPRYLIKTRGQQVTLSCSPISGHRSVSWYQQTPGQGLQFLFEYFSETQRNKGNFPGRFSGRQFSNSRSEMNVSTLELGDSALYLCASSFGVTVTDTQYFGPGTRLTVL.

A single count supports this clone. The chain has TRBV3-1 (or the pseudogene TRBV3-2) and TRBJ2-1; 8 bases agree with TRBD2. The CDR3 spans 16 residues. The V gene end was trimmed by 1 base and the J gene end by 3 bases; junction bases not matched to a gene: 5. The V gene's germline CDR1 is LGHDT and CDR2 YNNKEL (reference sequence). CDR3 in amino acids: CASSQGTSQDYNEQFF. CDR3 nucleotide sequence: TGTGCCAGCAGCCAAGGGACTAGCCAAGACTACAATGAGCAGTTCTTC.

This sequence joins TRBV19 and TRBJ2-7, with D unclear. This CDR3 is built from 13 residues. Germline lookup yields CDR1 LNHDA and CDR2 SQIVND (reference sequence). Between the trimmed V and J ends, which lost 6 bases and 0 bases, there was a span of 9 bases. CDR3 nucleotide sequence: TGTGCCAGTAGGACGACATCCTCCTACGAGCAGTACTTC. Its translation is CASRTTSSYEQYF.

The chain employs TRBV11-3 and TRBJ2-3; D might be TRBD2 (6 bases). The germline V gene has CDR1 SGHNT and CDR2 YENEEA. V shed 1 base and J shed 8 bases, with 13 bases lying between them. The CDR3 has 14 amino acids. The CDR3 DNA follows: TGTGCCAGCAGCTTAGGCAGCGCCGGGGGTACGCAGTATTTT. Translated, it gives CASSLGSAGGTQYF.

This chain links TRBV3-1 (or the pseudogene TRBV3-2) with TRBJ1-1; D not resolved. The length of the CDR3 is 12 residues. Germline lookup yields CDR1 LGHDT and CDR2 YNNKEL (reference sequence). V lost 1 base to trimming and J lost 11 bases, with 11 bases between them. CDR3 DNA: TGTGCCAGCAGCCAAGGGGCAGCCGCCGCTTTCTTT. It codes for CASSQGAAAAFF.